This T cell receptor beta chain was found in a study of T cell changes during pregnancy in multiple sclerosis. Sequencing used immunoSEQ multiplex PCR; TCRdb keeps in-frame clones, though not all of them. The sample lists almost 35,000 clones; 75% to 95% were seen once. The trim removed 8 bases at V and 6 bases at J, leaving 9 bases unmatched. The CDR3 covers 14 residues. CDR1 is LNHNV, CDR2 YYDKDF, per germline (reference sequence). In this sample, this clone turned up once. This TCR was sampled from a female donor with multiple sclerosis, enrolled in a pregnancy study. The J gene is TRBJ2-5, the V gene TRBV15; 10 nucleotides agree with TRBD2. The specimen comprised CD8+ T cells from peripheral blood mononuclear cells, sampled in the first trimester of pregnancy. The CDR3 DNA sequence: TGTGCCACCGGAGAGCGGGAGGGCCGGAAGACCCAGTACTTC. This translates into CATGEREGRKTQYF.